The sequence of this T cell receptor (beta chain) was determined in a study of OX40 agonist ivuxolimab in advanced cancers. Concerning the study at large: Ivuxolimab, which targeted the costimulatory receptor OX40 (CD134), was an agonistic, fully human IgG2 monoclonal antibody. Among the roughly 50 dose-escalation patients, approximately 20 had hepatocellular carcinoma, approximately 15 melanoma, 9 renal cell carcinoma and 9 head and neck cancer. In the dose-escalation cohort, approximately 82% of patients were male, and the mean age was roughly 56 years with a range of about 20 to 80. Peripheral TCRbeta sequencing was intended to test whether TCR sequence diversity was altered and clonal T-cell expansion was caused by ivuxolimab. The monotherapy dose-escalation portion (N = 52 patients) of the phase I ivuxolimab trial is reported in the paper. Intravenous ivuxolimab was administered to patients every 2 weeks at six dose levels: 0.01, 0.1, 0.3, 1.5, 3 and 10 mg/kg. Patients were allowed to have had prior anti-PD-1, anti-PD-L1 or anti-CTLA-4 therapy, and approximately 40% of the dose-escalation patients had previously received checkpoint inhibitors. Partial responses occurred in three dose-escalation patients: two with cutaneous melanoma and one with hepatocellular carcinoma. Overall study outcomes, separate from this receptor: Low levels of normalized T-cell clonal expansion were also seen in some patients who did not respond. In the 0.1-3.0 mg/kg groups, partial responders were among the patients with the lowest normalized peripheral clonal expansion, particularly in CD8+ T cells. The antigen specificity of the clonally expanded peripheral T cells was not determined. Clonal expansion of both CD4+ and CD8+ blood T cells was observed from baseline to week 6 at doses 0.1 to 3.0 mg/kg. After ivuxolimab, more expanded clones were found on average in CD8+ T cells than in CD4+ T cells.

CDR1 and CDR2 (SEHNR, FQNEAQ) derive from the germline V gene (reference sequence). The CDR3 sequence holds 14 residues, the cysteine and phenylalanine included. The retained sequence is limited to the CDR3, 42 bases, with the frame set at the first base. Relative to germline, V is 0 bases shorter and J is 4 bases shorter, with 9 bases between their ends. This clone was detected only once. Its antigen target is currently unknown. No much larger clone is present one base from it, and per-base qualities are unavailable. For sequencing of the TCRbeta CDR3 region, genomic DNA was extracted from the sorted cells. The immunoSEQ Assay was used for sequencing of TCRbeta CDR3 regions. TCRdb took over this immuneACCESS table, retaining in-frame rearrangements with V and J assigned. Such tables are incomplete; in checked studies, under half of the missing clones stem from an unresolved V gene, and the remainder is unexplained. In this sample the table shows approximately 82,000 clones, roughly 80% of which occur a single time. The ten largest clones represent about 0.8% of the sample.

Patients with a history of autoimmune disease or receiving systemic immunosuppression were excluded from the trial. Peripheral blood for TCR sequencing was collected from all dose cohorts at baseline, on cycle 4 day 1, and on cycle 7 day 1. Samples were obtained from an open-label, multicenter, first-in-human phase I dose-escalation trial of ivuxolimab. The trial enrolled adults with locally advanced or metastatic head and neck squamous cell, hepatocellular, melanoma or renal cell carcinoma. Before TCR sequencing, CD4+ T cells and CD8+ T cells from peripheral blood were sorted into separate populations.

The input for sequencing was CD4+ or CD8+ T cells sorted from blood, taken in a trial of the OX40 agonist ivuxolimab. This receptor was identified in an adult with an advanced solid tumor such as melanoma, head and neck, liver or kidney cancer. In this chain, TRBV7-9 is recombined with TRBJ1-2, with no confidently assigned D gene. The nucleotides are TGTGCCAGCAGCTTAGCGGTTCTGCTCTATGGCTACACCTTC. Translated, it gives CASSLAVLLYGYTF.